The 18 T cell receptor beta chains below were found in one sample sequenced in a study of blood T cell repertoires in COVID-19. TCRdb's copy holds only in-frame clones and misses some; the assay was immunoSEQ multiplex PCR. In the table there are 75,000 to 90,000 clones, 75% to 85% of which are singletons. The specimen sequenced was peripheral blood. The source is a woman aged 40-49 years with active or convalescent COVID-19.

The genes are TRBV11-2 and TRBJ2-7, with 7 bases identical to TRBD2. CDR3 size: 16 residues. Germline CDR1 and CDR2: SGHAT and FQNNGV. With 5 bases clipped from V and 9 bases from J, the junction kept 19 bases outside the gene matches. The CDR3, as DNA: TGTGCCAGCAGCCTAACCAGGGACTACGTTTGGGGTGGGCAGTACTTC. Protein product: CASSLTRDYVWGGQYF.

The rearrangement uses TRBV28 and TRBJ2-7; possible D gene TRBD2, 5 bases. CDR1 and CDR2 (germline): MDHEN, SYDVKM. Trimming shortened V by 6 bases and J by 3 bases, and 15 bases separated the two germline ends. The CDR3 runs to 14 residues. Written as DNA, the CDR3 is TGTGCCAGCAGACAACTAGGGATCCTCTACGAGCAGTACTTC. Amino acids: CASRQLGILYEQYF.

The chain couples TRBV19 to TRBJ2-4; weak D call: TRBD2 (7 bases). CDR3 length equals 20 residues. Germline V gene data show CDR1 as LNHDA and CDR2 as SQIVND (reference sequence). V gave up 1 base and J gave up 0 bases, with 22 bases separating them. The CDR3 loop reads CASSIGSDRAGILAKNIQYF. For the CDR3, the DNA is TGTGCCAGTAGTATAGGATCGGACAGAGCGGGAATTTTAGCCAAAAACATTCAGTACTTC.

V and J are TRBV7-2 and TRBJ1-6; TRBD1 aligns across 7 bases. V lost 2 bases to trimming and J lost 8 bases; unmatched junction nucleotides: 9. The V gene's germline CDR1 is SGHTA and CDR2 FQGNSA. There are 16 residues in the CDR3. The DNA of the CDR3 is TGTGCCAGCAGCTTAATGGCCAGACAGGGCCATTCACCCCTCCACTTT. Its protein is CASSLMARQGHSPLHF.

This sequence joins TRBV28 and TRBJ2-7; TRBD1 matches at 7 bases. The trim removed 4 bases at V and 4 bases at J, leaving 10 bases unmatched. CDR1 is MDHEN and CDR2 is SYDVKM in the germline V gene. This CDR3 is 15 amino acids long. The CDR3 DNA is TGTGCCAGCAGTTCAGCCGGGACAGAGGTTTACGAGCAGTACTTC. Protein sequence: CASSSAGTEVYEQYF.

The chain employs TRBV4-2 and TRBJ1-3; the D is unclear. The CDR3 has 17 residues. V was shortened by 0 bases and J by 0 bases, with 12 bases between the two germline ends. CDR1 is LGHNA, CDR2 YNFKEQ, per germline. Written as DNA, the CDR3 is TGTGCCAGCAGCCAAGATTTGACACGATACTCTGGAAACACCATATATTTT. Translated: CASSQDLTRYSGNTIYF.

V usage is TRBV28 and J usage is TRBJ2-2, with TRBD1 identical over 10 bases. Germline V gene sequence: CDR1 MDHEN, CDR2 SYDVKM. This CDR3 region has 15 residues. Losses at the gene ends were 5 bases for V and 6 bases for J; bases not matched to a gene: 6. Here the CDR3 reads CASSEIGTGAGELFF. The CDR3 DNA reads as TGTGCCAGCAGTGAAATTGGGACAGGGGCCGGGGAGCTGTTTTTT.

The chain uses TRBV4-3 and TRBJ2-3; 12 bases agree with TRBD2. CDR3 size: 19 residues. J was trimmed by 1 base and V by 0 bases; bases with no gene match: 8. The germline CDR1 and CDR2 sequences are LGHNA and YSLEER. CDR3 coding DNA: TGCGCCAGCAGCCAAGAATCTAGCGGGGGGGCGGTTGGCACAGATACGCAGTATTTT. Translation: CASSQESSGGAVGTDTQYF.

The V and J genes are TRBV24-1 and TRBJ2-3, with D possibly TRBD1 on 6 matching bases. CDR3 length equals 15 residues. V was shortened by 0 bases and J by 4 bases, with 10 bases between the two germline ends. Germline V gene data show CDR1 as KGHDR and CDR2 as SFDVKD. CDR3 loop: CATSDLRTASDTQYF. The CDR3 bases are TGTGCCACCAGTGATTTGCGGACAGCCTCAGATACGCAGTATTTT.

J is TRBJ2-6 and V is TRBV5-1; TRBD1 matches 7 bases. V shed 0 bases and J 2 bases; nucleotides not matched to a gene: 14. The CDR3 is 20 amino acids. Per germline, CDR1 SGHRS and CDR2 YFSETQ. Here the CDR3 reads CASSLEGDRGFSPGANVLTF. The DNA for the CDR3 is TGCGCCAGCAGCTTGGAGGGGGACAGAGGCTTTTCACCTGGGGCCAACGTCCTGACTTTC.

The rearrangement links TRBV5-4 to TRBJ2-1; 15 positions match TRBD2. Germline V gene data show CDR1 as SGHNT and CDR2 as YYREEE (reference sequence). J lost 7 bases, V lost 3 bases, and 5 bases had no gene match. The CDR3 length is 16 residues. The CDR3 reads CASSSGTSGRRNEQFF. Written as DNA, the CDR3 is TGTGCCAGCAGCTCGGGGACTAGCGGGAGGAGGAATGAGCAGTTCTTC.

This clone was found once. This sequence joins TRBV7-9 and TRBJ2-7; D possibly corresponds to TRBD1 (5 bases). Germline CDR1 and CDR2: SEHNR and FQNEAQ (reference sequence). V was cut by 3 bases and J by 3 bases, with 12 bases left in between. This CDR3 has 14 residues. CDR3 sequence reads: CASSFSRVLYEQYF. CDR3 DNA: TGTGCCAGCAGCTTTTCCAGGGTACTCTACGAGCAGTACTTC.

J is TRBJ2-5 and V is TRBV25-1; no firm D call. From germline, CDR1 is MGHDK and CDR2 SYGVNS. This CDR3 is 14 amino acids long. Trimming took 4 bases from V and 1 from J, leaving 10 bases between them. The CDR3 coding sequence is TGTGCCAGCAGTGGGAGACGGATCCAAGAGACCCAGTACTTC. It translates to CASSGRRIQETQYF.

V and J are TRBV5-1 and TRBJ1-4; the match to TRBD1 covers 7 bases. The CDR3 is made up of 17 amino acids. Germline CDR1 SGHRS, CDR2 YFSETQ. J gave up 4 bases and V 2 bases, and 11 bases lay outside the gene matches. Here the CDR3 DNA reads TGCGCCAGCAGCTTCCTAGGGGGCGCCGGGGTTAATGAAAAACTGTTTTTT. Residues: CASSFLGGAGVNEKLFF.

This chain uses TRBV11-3 with TRBJ2-5; D is unclear. The CDR3 runs to 16 residues. Germline values: CDR1 SGHNT, CDR2 YENEEA. V was trimmed by 0 bases and J by 1 base, leaving 12 bases between them. The CDR3 loop reads CASSLDPLGGQETQYF. CDR3 bases: TGTGCCAGCAGCTTAGATCCCCTTGGCGGCCAAGAGACCCAGTACTTC.

This rearrangement joins TRBV7-9 to TRBJ2-3, with 9 bases aligning to TRBD2. The CDR3 covers 18 residues. In germline, CDR1 is SEHNR, CDR2 FQNEAQ (reference sequence). J lost 0 bases, V lost 3 bases, and 10 bases had no gene match. In DNA, the CDR3 is TGTGCCAGCAGCTTTCTAGGGTCTAGCGGGGCTAGCACAGATACGCAGTATTTT. Protein sequence: CASSFLGSSGASTDTQYF.

For the CDR3, the DNA is TGCGCCAGCAGCTTGAGGGGACAGGGGGCGCGAGGCCAAGAGACCCAGTACTTC. Protein sequence: CASSLRGQGARGQETQYF. The chain uses TRBV5-1 and TRBJ2-5; 12 positions agree with TRBD1. CDR1 and CDR2 (germline): SGHRS, YFSETQ. This CDR3 is built from 18 residues. Trimming removed 1 base from V and 1 base from J; junction bases left unmatched: 8.

This rearrangement joins TRBV3-1 (or the pseudogene TRBV3-2) to TRBJ2-1; TRBD2 aligns across 11 bases. The length of the CDR3 is 15 residues. V shed 4 bases and J 5 bases; nucleotides not matched to a gene: 4. CDR1 and CDR2 (germline): LGHDT, YNNKEL (reference sequence). Here the CDR3 reads CASSLGTSGNNEQFF. In DNA form, the CDR3 reads TGTGCCAGCAGCCTGGGGACTAGCGGAAACAATGAGCAGTTCTTC.